A selection of T cell receptor beta chains follows, all from one sample in a study of T cells in Graves' hyperthyroidism and ophthalmopathy. In TCRdb, the multiplex PCR reads were re-called with MiXCR into one record per CDR3 protein. The table has roughly 560,000 distinct CDR3 sequences, about 15% seen once. Specimen: blood. These TCRs come from a woman in her 40s with Graves' ophthalmopathy. Both conserved end residues are part of each CDR3.

V gene: TRBV27; CDR3 protein: CASSTAENTGELFF
V gene: TRBV6-5; CDR3 protein: CASSTGTANGYTF
V gene: TRBV7-9; CDR3 protein: CASSGRAHGYTF
V gene: TRBV12-3/TRBV12-4; CDR3 protein: CASSSGTRGSRETQYF
V gene: TRBV30; CDR3 protein: CAWSQFGDTEAFF
V gene: TRBV2; CDR3 protein: CASSPDVDTRYF
V gene: TRBV5-1; CDR3 protein: CASSLGGSREQYF
V gene: TRBV2; CDR3 protein: CASSGLQGQGTQHF
V gene: TRBV5-1; CDR3 protein: CASSLETGYNTEAFF
V gene: TRBV19; CDR3 protein: CASSHRVGQPQHF
V gene: TRBV29-1; CDR3 protein: CSGGDGKNQPQHF
V gene: TRBV28; CDR3 protein: CAAGRGRYYEQYF
V gene: TRBV12-3/TRBV12-4; CDR3 protein: CASTPGTSSSYEQYF
V gene: TRBV7-8; CDR3 protein: CASSMGTSGSHEQYF
V gene: TRBV27; CDR3 protein: CASSLGLAAPYEQYF
V gene: TRBV28; CDR3 protein: CASSFSGAPNQPQHF
V gene: TRBV30; CDR3 protein: CAGGQGLGTEAFF
V gene: TRBV6-1; CDR3 protein: CASSTSGTPYLDGYTF